These 23 T cell receptor beta chains share one sample of origin, sequenced in a study of T cells expressing NK-cell markers (dated by TCRdb to 2018 to 2021). Receptor libraries were prepared by 5' RACE. Sequencing was carried out with an Illumina HiSeq 2000. After the reads were reprocessed by TCRdb, one entry was made per CDR3 protein sequence, with no DNA. Per the sample table, the count is some 390,000 distinct CDR3 sequences. The biggest ten clones account for about 10% of the sample. The sample taken for sequencing was blood T cells: a sorted CD56 or NKG2C T cell subset, CD4+ or CD8+ T cells, or bulk PBMC T cells (not recorded which). The receptor source for this set is a woman in her forties or fifties in good health. Donor details come from another sample of the same person, matched by shared clones.

V is TRBV3-1 and J is TRBJ2-2; TCRdb indicates TRBD2, and absent DNA this call remains unverified. The length of the CDR3 is 15 residues. Germline V gene lookup returns CDR1 LGHDT and CDR2 YNNKEL (reference sequence). The CDR3 loop reads CASSLVSGRAGELFF.

The chain has TRBV20-1 and TRBJ1-1. The germline V gene encodes CDR1 DFQATT and CDR2 SNEGSKA (reference sequence). CDR3 length equals 14 residues. The CDR3 loop reads CSARVSESNTEAFF.

The J gene is TRBJ1-6, the V gene TRBV18; TCRdb's D call of TRBD1 is untestable without DNA. The CDR3 has 14 amino acids. Germline V lookup: CDR1 KGHSH, CDR2 LQKENI. CDR3 sequence reads: CASSHATEGSPLHF.

The chain couples TRBV5-1 to TRBJ1-2. The germline gives CDR1 SGHRS, CDR2 YFSETQ. This CDR3 has 16 residues. The CDR3 region is CASSFKTSDINYGYTF.

The V gene is TRBV5-5, the J gene TRBJ2-1; TCRdb returns TRBD1, unconfirmable since there is no DNA. This CDR3 contains 15 residues. CDR1 and CDR2 (germline): SGHKS, YYEKEE (reference sequence). This CDR3 reads CASNRGQGIHNEQFF.

V and J are TRBV7-2 and TRBJ2-7; TCRdb's D gene call, TRBD2, goes unchecked for lack of DNA. CDR3 size: 12 residues. The germline V gene has CDR1 SGHTA and CDR2 FQGNSA. The CDR3 spells CASTLRGPEQYF.

The chain combines TRBV6-5 with TRBJ2-3; TCRdb selects TRBD1, and the lack of DNA leaves this call unchecked. Per the germline V gene, CDR1 is MNHEY and CDR2 is SVGAGI. This CDR3 contains 17 residues. The CDR3 sequence: CASSYSIIPGGEDTQYF.

V gene TRBV29-1 combines with J gene TRBJ2-4; TCRdb picks TRBD1, but there is no DNA to check that call. The CDR3 loop spans 14 amino acids. Germline assignment: CDR1 SQVTM and CDR2 ANQGSEA. The CDR3: CSVRQTLAKNIQYF.

The V gene is TRBV6-4, the J gene TRBJ2-3; the TCRdb D gene call, TRBD2, has no DNA to confirm it. The CDR3 extends over 13 amino acids. Per the germline V gene, CDR1 is MRHNA and CDR2 is SNTAGT. The CDR3 protein is CASGERDTDTQYF.

V usage is TRBV5-1 and J usage is TRBJ2-2; the D call from TCRdb, TRBD1, cannot be confirmed without DNA. The CDR3 is 13 residues long. CDR1 is SGHRS and CDR2 is YFSETQ in the germline V gene. CDR3 residues: CASSRGAGGELFF.

The chain is built from TRBV19 and TRBJ1-2. Germline V lookup: CDR1 LNHDA, CDR2 SQIVND (reference sequence). The CDR3 is made up of 15 amino acids. Here the CDR3 reads CASSIDLEGAYGYTF.

The J gene is TRBJ2-1, the V gene TRBV4-1. Germline CDR1 MGHRA, CDR2 YSYEKL. The CDR3 length is 13 residues. CDR3 sequence reads: CASSQHGVSEQFF.

The chain is built from TRBV7-9 and TRBJ2-1; the TCRdb call, TRBD2, lacks DNA for checking. CDR1 SEHNR and CDR2 FQNEAQ come from the germline V gene (reference sequence). The CDR3 is 20 amino acids. The CDR3 sequence: CASSPRGGTSGSFSYNEQFF.

The CDR3 sequence is CASSSGQGAYTGELFF. This chain joins TRBV12-3 or TRBV12-4 and TRBJ2-2; TCRdb designates TRBD1, a call that cannot be tested without DNA. The CDR3 is made up of 16 amino acids.

The chain has TRBV4-1 and TRBJ2-2; TCRdb returns TRBD2, unconfirmable since there is no DNA. The CDR3 extends over 17 amino acids. CDR1 is MGHRA, CDR2 YSYEKL, per germline. CDR3 sequence reads: CASNNRLAGGPAGELFF.

This chain joins TRBV12-3 or TRBV12-4 and TRBJ2-2; there is no DNA to check the TCRdb D call of TRBD2. This CDR3 is built from 16 residues. CDR3 sequence: CASSLRSRRNTGELFF.

The rearrangement uses TRBV30 and TRBJ2-3; TCRdb picks TRBD2, but there is no DNA to check that call. CDR3 length equals 16 residues. In germline, CDR1 is GTSNPN, CDR2 SVGIG (reference sequence). This CDR3 reads CARTPREREGTDTQYF.

The J gene is TRBJ2-1, the V gene TRBV19; TCRdb's D gene call, TRBD1, goes unchecked for lack of DNA. The CDR3 has 16 amino acids. The V gene's germline CDR1 is LNHDA and CDR2 SQIVND (reference sequence). The CDR3 here is CASSIPGGIGDNEQFF.

V gene TRBV12-3 or TRBV12-4 combines with J gene TRBJ2-6. The CDR3 sequence is 17 residues long. CDR3: CASRILGSLGGANVLTF.

The J gene is TRBJ2-3, the V gene TRBV11-3; the TCRdb D gene call, TRBD1, has no DNA to confirm it. The length of the CDR3 is 13 residues. The V gene's germline CDR1 is SGHNT and CDR2 YENEEA. CDR3 region: CASSPAQGDTQYF.

The rearrangement uses TRBV5-1 and TRBJ2-7. Per the germline V gene, CDR1 is SGHRS and CDR2 is YFSETQ. The CDR3 is made up of 11 amino acids. CDR3 sequence: CASGSRGEQYF.

The rearrangement uses TRBV4-1 and TRBJ1-3; TCRdb outputs TRBD1, but without DNA this stays unchecked. CDR3 size: 16 residues. Germline CDR1 MGHRA, CDR2 YSYEKL. The CDR3 sequence is CASSQVGRDPGNTIYF.

The chain recombines TRBV6-5 with TRBJ2-1; TCRdb's D call, TRBD2, is unchecked because there is no DNA. The CDR3 sequence is 16 residues long. Germline CDR1 MNHEY, CDR2 SVGAGI. The CDR3 spells CASSRLLATRYNEQFF.